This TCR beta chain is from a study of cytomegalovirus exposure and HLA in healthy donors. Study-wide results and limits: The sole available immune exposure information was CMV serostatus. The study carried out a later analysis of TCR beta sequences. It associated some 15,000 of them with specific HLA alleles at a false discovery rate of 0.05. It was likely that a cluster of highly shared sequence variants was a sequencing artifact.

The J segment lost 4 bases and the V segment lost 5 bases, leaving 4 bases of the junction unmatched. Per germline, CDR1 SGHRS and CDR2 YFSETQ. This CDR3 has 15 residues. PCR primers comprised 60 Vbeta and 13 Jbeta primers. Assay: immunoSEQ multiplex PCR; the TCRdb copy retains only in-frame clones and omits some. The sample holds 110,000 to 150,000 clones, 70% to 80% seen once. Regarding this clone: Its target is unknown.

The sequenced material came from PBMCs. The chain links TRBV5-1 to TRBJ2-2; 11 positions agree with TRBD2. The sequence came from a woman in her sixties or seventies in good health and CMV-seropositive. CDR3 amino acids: CASSRLAGGTGELFF. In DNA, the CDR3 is TGCGCCAGCAGTCGCCTAGCGGGGGGCACCGGGGAGCTGTTTTTT. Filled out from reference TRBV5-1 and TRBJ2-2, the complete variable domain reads KAGVTQTPRYLIKTRGQQVTLSCSPISGHRSVSWYQQTPGQGLQFLFEYFSETQRNKGNFPGRFSGRQFSNSRSEMNVSTLELGDSALYLCASSRLAGGTGELFFGEGSRLTVL.